This passage covers 17 T cell receptor beta chains from one sample sequenced in a study of blood T cell repertoires in COVID-19 (dated by TCRdb to the early 2020s). Receptor libraries were prepared by the immunoSEQ multiplex PCR assay. This immuneACCESS table, as held by TCRdb, lists in-frame sequences with V and J called but not all clones. Of the missing ones, under half trace to an unresolved V gene in checked studies; the others have no known cause. The sample contains about 370,000 clones, 80% to 90% of them found a single time. The ten biggest clones cover 1% of the sample. The sequencing input was PBMCs or T cells enriched from blood (not recorded which). These receptor sequences come from a man aged 18 to 35 who had recovered from COVID-19.

V is TRBV6-5 and J is TRBJ1-3; no clear D gene. Germline CDR1 and CDR2: MNHEY and SVGAGI. CDR3 size: 13 residues. V lost 5 bases, J lost 3 bases, and 8 bases lay in between. CDR3 DNA sequence: TGTGCCAGCAGTCCCCGAGGTGGAAACACCATATATTTT. This encodes CASSPRGGNTIYF.

The table lists this clone with a few counts. The V call is TRBV27, the J call TRBJ2-2; D possibly corresponds to TRBD2 (6 bases). The V gene lost 7 bases and the J gene lost 8 bases, with 17 bases spanning the gap. In germline, CDR1 is MNHEY, CDR2 SMNVEV (reference sequence). The CDR3 contains 14 residues. CDR3 loop: CASNLAGRPGELFF. The CDR3 DNA reads as TGTGCCAGCAACCTCGCGGGGCGCCCAGGGGAGCTGTTTTTT.

This chain links TRBV5-5 with TRBJ2-5; TRBD2 aligns across 12 bases. The CDR3 consists of 17 residues. Unmatched junction bases numbered 8, after V lost 4 bases and J lost 1 base. From germline, CDR1 is SGHKS and CDR2 YYEKEE (reference sequence). CDR3 loop: CASSELLAGGRQETQYF. Here the CDR3 DNA reads TGTGCCAGCAGCGAACTACTAGCGGGGGGACGCCAAGAGACCCAGTACTTC.

The J gene is TRBJ1-1, the V gene TRBV5-6; D ambiguous. Germline V lookup: CDR1 SGHDT, CDR2 YYEEEE. The V and J ends lost 2 bases and 8 bases respectively, with 4 bases between them. The CDR3 is made up of 10 amino acids. CDR3 sequence: CASSFPEAFF. The CDR3 bases are TGTGCCAGCAGCTTCCCAGAAGCTTTCTTT.

This clone is a singleton in its sample. The V and J genes are TRBV19 and TRBJ1-5; 7 positions agree with TRBD1. The CDR3 covers 16 residues. Trimming at V came to 4 bases and at J to 0 bases, leaving 6 bases not matched to a gene. From germline, CDR1 is LNHDA and CDR2 SQIVND (reference sequence). The CDR3 here is CASSTRTGVSNQPQHF. CDR3 sequence (DNA): TGTGCCAGTAGTACCCGGACAGGAGTTAGCAATCAGCCCCAGCATTTT. The variable domain in full, with the rest retrieved from reference TRBV19 and TRBJ1-5, is DGGITQSPKYLFRKEGQNVTLSCEQNLNHDAMYWYRQDPGQGLRLIYYSQIVNDFQKGDIAEGYSVSREKKESFPLTVTSAQKNPTAFYLCASSTRTGVSNQPQHFGDGTRLSIL.

This clone showed up just a few times. The V gene is TRBV6-1, the J gene TRBJ2-2; weak D call: TRBD2 (5 bases). The CDR3 covers 13 residues. CDR1 MNHNS and CDR2 SASEGT come from the germline V gene. Trimming pared 3 bases from V and 6 bases from J, leaving 8 bases between. Here the CDR3 DNA reads TGTGCCAGCAGTGAGTTGAGGGCCGGGGAGCTGTTTTTT. It translates to CASSELRAGELFF.

This clone was seen only once. This chain uses TRBV6-2 or TRBV6-3 with TRBJ2-7; D is unclear. The V gene's germline CDR1 is MNHEY and CDR2 SVGEGT. V was cut by 3 bases and J by 4 bases, with 4 bases left in between. The CDR3 extends over 11 amino acids. CDR3 residues: CASSYMYEQYF. DNA of the CDR3: TGTGCCAGCAGTTATATGTACGAGCAGTACTTC.

The chain uses TRBV6-2 or TRBV6-3 and TRBJ2-7; possibly TRBD2 for D (7 bases). V was shortened by 0 bases and J by 5 bases, with 26 bases between the two germline ends. Germline V CDR1 and CDR2: MNHEY, SVGEGT. The CDR3 is 19 residues long. The CDR3: CASSYSGQSRAGAKNEQYF. Written as DNA, the CDR3 is TGTGCCAGCAGTTACTCAGGACAGAGCCGGGCGGGAGCCAAGAACGAGCAGTACTTC.

CDR3 sequence (DNA): TGTGCCAGTAGCCCACGGACAGCTTCGAACACCGGGGAGCTGTTTTTT. Translating it yields CASSPRTASNTGELFF. The rearrangement uses TRBV19 and TRBJ2-2; D might be TRBD1 (6 bases). Germline CDR1 reads LNHDA; CDR2 reads SQIVND (reference sequence). Trimming stripped 6 bases from V and 0 bases from J, with 14 bases between. This CDR3 is built from 16 residues.

V and J are TRBV5-1 and TRBJ1-1, with a weak D call TRBD1 (5 bases). Looked up from germline, CDR1 is SGHRS and CDR2 is YFSETQ. V gave up 5 bases and J gave up 1 base, with 9 bases separating them. The CDR3 has 13 residues. The CDR3, as DNA: TGCGCCAGCAGGGGGAGGGGGAACACTGAAGCTTTCTTT. Protein product: CASRGRGNTEAFF.

This chain's CDR3 is CATRTRDSWAGMNTEAFF. CDR3 in DNA: TGTGCCACCCGCACCCGGGACTCCTGGGCCGGTATGAACACTGAAGCTTTCTTT. V gene TRBV24-1 combines with J gene TRBJ1-1; TRBD1 might be the D (5 bases). The CDR3 has 18 residues. With 9 bases removed from V and 0 bases from J, the gap between germline ends came to 25 bases. Germline assignment: CDR1 KGHDR and CDR2 SFDVKD.

V and J are TRBV7-8 and TRBJ2-7; D may be TRBD1 (5 bases). Germline V gene data show CDR1 as SGHVS and CDR2 as FQNEAQ. This CDR3 comprises 15 residues. Trimming pared 3 bases from V and 6 bases from J, leaving 18 bases between. The CDR3 region is CASSFQSQGTGEQYF. CDR3 DNA: TGTGCCAGCAGCTTCCAATCGCAGGGTACAGGCGAGCAGTACTTC.

This chain joins TRBV24-1 and TRBJ2-1, with TRBD1 identical over 9 bases. Trimming took 3 bases from V and 6 from J; bases not matched to a gene: 8. From germline, CDR1 is KGHDR and CDR2 SFDVKD. The CDR3 length is 16 residues. In DNA, the CDR3 is TGTGCCACCAGTGATCGCCGGGACAGGGACGGCAATGAGCAGTTCTTC. It translates to CATSDRRDRDGNEQFF.

This sequence joins TRBV14 and TRBJ1-3; no definite D call. V was cut by 1 base and J by 2 bases, with 9 bases left in between. In germline, CDR1 is SGHDN, CDR2 FVKESK. The CDR3 runs to 15 residues. CDR3: CASSQGRRAGNTIYF. In nucleotides, the CDR3 is TGTGCCAGCAGCCAAGGCAGGAGGGCTGGAAACACCATATATTTT.

This clone was found a few times. The chain has TRBV10-1 and TRBJ1-2, with D uncertain. CDR1 and CDR2 from the germline V gene are WNHNN and SYGVQD (reference sequence). Trimming took 5 bases from V and 7 from J, leaving 5 bases between them. This CDR3 is built from 10 residues. The CDR3, as DNA: TGCGCCAGCAGTCACGGTGGCTACACCTTC. Amino acid sequence: CASSHGGYTF.

This sequence joins TRBV6-5 and TRBJ2-7, with D perhaps matching TRBD1 (6 bases). CDR1 is MNHEY and CDR2 is SVGAGI in the germline V gene. Trimming took 0 bases from V and 2 from J, leaving 14 bases between them. CDR3 length: 16 amino acids. The CDR3 sequence is CASSYSRGRGTYEQYF. CDR3 coding DNA: TGTGCCAGCAGTTACTCGAGGGGAAGGGGGACCTACGAGCAGTACTTC.

The J gene is TRBJ2-7, the V gene TRBV2; 7 positions agree with TRBD2. The CDR3 has 15 amino acids. V shed 4 bases, J shed 0 bases, and the junction held 6 bases outside the gene matches. CDR1 SNHLY and CDR2 FYNNEI come from the germline V gene. DNA for the CDR3: TGTGCCAGCAGTGTTTTAGCGGGTAGCTCCTACGAGCAGTACTTC. This encodes CASSVLAGSSYEQYF.